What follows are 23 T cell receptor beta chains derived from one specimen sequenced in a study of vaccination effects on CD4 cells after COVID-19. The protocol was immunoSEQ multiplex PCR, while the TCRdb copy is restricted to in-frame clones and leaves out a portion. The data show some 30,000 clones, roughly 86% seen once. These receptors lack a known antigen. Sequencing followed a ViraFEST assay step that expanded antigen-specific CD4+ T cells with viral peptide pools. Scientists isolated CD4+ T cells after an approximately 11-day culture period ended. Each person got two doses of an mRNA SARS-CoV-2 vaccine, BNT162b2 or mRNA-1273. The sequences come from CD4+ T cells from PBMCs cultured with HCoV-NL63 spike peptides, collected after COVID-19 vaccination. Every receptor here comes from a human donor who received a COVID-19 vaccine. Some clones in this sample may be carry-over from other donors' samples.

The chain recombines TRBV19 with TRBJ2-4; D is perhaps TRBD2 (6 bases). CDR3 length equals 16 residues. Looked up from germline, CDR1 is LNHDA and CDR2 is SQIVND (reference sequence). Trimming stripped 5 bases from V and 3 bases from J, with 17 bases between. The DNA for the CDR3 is TGTGCCAGTAGTTCCCTCCCCAGGCGGGGCAAAAACATTCAGTACTTC. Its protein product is CASSSLPRRGKNIQYF.

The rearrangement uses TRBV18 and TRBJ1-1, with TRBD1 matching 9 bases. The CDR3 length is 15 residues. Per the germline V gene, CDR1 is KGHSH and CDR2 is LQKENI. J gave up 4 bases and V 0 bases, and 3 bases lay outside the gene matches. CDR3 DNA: TGTGCCAGCTCACCACCACAGGGGGCGGTCACTGAAGCTTTCTTT. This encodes CASSPPQGAVTEAFF.

The chain's CDR3 is CASSLDGTGGRHQPQHF. In nucleotides, the CDR3 is TGCGCCAGCAGCTTGGACGGGACAGGGGGCCGCCATCAGCCCCAGCATTTT. The J gene is TRBJ1-5, the V gene TRBV5-1; 12 bases fit TRBD1. The V and J ends lost 0 bases and 5 bases, in that order; junction bases with no gene match: 6. The germline V gene has CDR1 SGHRS and CDR2 YFSETQ. The CDR3 totals 17 residues.

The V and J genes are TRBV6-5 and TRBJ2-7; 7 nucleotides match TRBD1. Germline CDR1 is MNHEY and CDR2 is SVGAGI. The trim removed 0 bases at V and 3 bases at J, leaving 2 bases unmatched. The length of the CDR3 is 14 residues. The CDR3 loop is CASSYSAGGYEQYV. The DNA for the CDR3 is TGTGCCAGCAGTTACTCGGCAGGGGGCTACGAGCAGTACGTC.

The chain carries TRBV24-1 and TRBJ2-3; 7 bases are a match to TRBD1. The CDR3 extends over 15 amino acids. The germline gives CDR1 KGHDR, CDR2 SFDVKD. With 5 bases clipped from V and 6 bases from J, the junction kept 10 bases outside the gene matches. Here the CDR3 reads CATSARTGAGDTQYF. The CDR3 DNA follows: TGTGCCACCAGTGCTCGGACAGGTGCAGGTGATACGCAGTATTTT.

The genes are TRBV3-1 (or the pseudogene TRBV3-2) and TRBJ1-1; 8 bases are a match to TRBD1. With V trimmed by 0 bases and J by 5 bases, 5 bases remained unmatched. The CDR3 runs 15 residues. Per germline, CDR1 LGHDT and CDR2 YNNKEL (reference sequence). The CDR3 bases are TGTGCCAGCAGCCAAGACAAACAGGGGGGGACTGAAGCTTTCTTT. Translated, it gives CASSQDKQGGTEAFF.

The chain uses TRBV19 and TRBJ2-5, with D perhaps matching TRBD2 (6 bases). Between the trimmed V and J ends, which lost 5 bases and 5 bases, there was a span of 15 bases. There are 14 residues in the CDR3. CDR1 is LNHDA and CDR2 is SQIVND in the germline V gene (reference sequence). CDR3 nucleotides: TGTGCCAGTAGTCCCGCCCGGGAGAGGGAGACCCAGTACTTC. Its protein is CASSPARERETQYF.

The CDR3 loop reads CASSLARGGDNYF. For the CDR3, the DNA is TGTGCCAGCAGCTTAGCTCGCGGGGGAGATAATTACTTC. This chain uses TRBV7-8 with TRBJ2-5; 7 nucleotides align to TRBD2. Germline CDR1 SGHVS, CDR2 FQNEAQ. The CDR3 totals 13 residues. V lost 0 bases and J lost 14; bases outside the gene matches: 9.

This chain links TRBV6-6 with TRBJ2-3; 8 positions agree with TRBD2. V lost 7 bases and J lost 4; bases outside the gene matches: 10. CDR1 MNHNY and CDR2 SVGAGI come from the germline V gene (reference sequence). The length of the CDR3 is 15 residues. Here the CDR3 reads CASTDPGGSADTQYF. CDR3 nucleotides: TGTGCCAGCACGGACCCGGGGGGGAGCGCAGATACGCAGTATTTT.

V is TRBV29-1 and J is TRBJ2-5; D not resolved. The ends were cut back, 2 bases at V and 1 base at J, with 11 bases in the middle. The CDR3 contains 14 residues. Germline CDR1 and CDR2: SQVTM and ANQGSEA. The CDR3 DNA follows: TGCAGCGTTGAATGGGCTAGATCCCAAGAGACCCAGTACTTC. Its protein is CSVEWARSQETQYF.

The CDR3, as DNA: TGTGCCAGCAGAGGCTCGACAGGGCAGACTGAAGCTTTCTTT. Amino acid sequence: CASRGSTGQTEAFF. The genes are TRBV6-6 and TRBJ1-1, with TRBD1 matching 7 bases. From germline, CDR1 is MNHNY and CDR2 SVGAGI (reference sequence). V dropped 6 bases and J dropped 5; count of bases not matched to a gene: 9. The CDR3 totals 14 residues.

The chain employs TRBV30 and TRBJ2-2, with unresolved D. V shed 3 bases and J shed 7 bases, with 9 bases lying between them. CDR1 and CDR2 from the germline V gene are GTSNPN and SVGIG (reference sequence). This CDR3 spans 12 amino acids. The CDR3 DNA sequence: TGTGCCTGGAGAGAAGGCGGCGGGGAGCTGTTTTTT. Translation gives CAWREGGGELFF. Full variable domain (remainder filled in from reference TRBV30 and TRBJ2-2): SQTIHQWPATLVQPVGSPLSLECTVEGTSNPNLYWYRQAAGRGLQLLFYSVGIGQISSEVPQNLSASRPQDRQFILSSKKLLLSDSGFYLCAWREGGGELFFGEGSRLTVL.

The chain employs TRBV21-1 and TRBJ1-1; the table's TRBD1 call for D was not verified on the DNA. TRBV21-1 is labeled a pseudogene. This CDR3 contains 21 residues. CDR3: CASSGGTDDFTPCVQNTEAFF. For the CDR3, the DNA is TGTGCCAGCAGCGGGGGGACAGACGACTTCACCCCGTGCGTCCAGAACACTGAAGCTTTCTTT.

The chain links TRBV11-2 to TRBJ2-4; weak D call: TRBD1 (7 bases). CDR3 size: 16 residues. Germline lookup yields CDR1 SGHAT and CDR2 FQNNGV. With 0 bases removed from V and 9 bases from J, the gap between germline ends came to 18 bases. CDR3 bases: TGTGCCAGCAGCTTAGAGGGGGGCAGGGGGAAAGTCATTCAGTACTTC. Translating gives CASSLEGGRGKVIQYF. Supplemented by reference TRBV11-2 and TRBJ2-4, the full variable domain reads EAGVAQSPRYKIIEKRQSVAFWCNPISGHATLYWYQQILGQGPKLLIQFQNNGVVDDSQLPKDRFSAERLKGVDSTLKIQPAKLEDSAVYLCASSLEGGRGKVIQYFGAGTRLSVL.

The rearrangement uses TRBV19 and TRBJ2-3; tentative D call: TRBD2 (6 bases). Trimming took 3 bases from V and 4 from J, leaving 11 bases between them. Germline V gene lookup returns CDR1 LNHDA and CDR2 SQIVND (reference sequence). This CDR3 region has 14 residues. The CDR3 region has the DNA TGTGCCAGTAGTATGCAGGGAGGCGCAGATACGCAGTATTTT. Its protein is CASSMQGGADTQYF.

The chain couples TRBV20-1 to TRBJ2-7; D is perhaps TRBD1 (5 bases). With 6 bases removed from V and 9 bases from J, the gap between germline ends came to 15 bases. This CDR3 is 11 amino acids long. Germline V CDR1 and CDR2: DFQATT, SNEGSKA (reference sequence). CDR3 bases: TGCAGTGCCGCCTTGGGGCTGTGGCAGTACGTC. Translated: CSAALGLWQYV.

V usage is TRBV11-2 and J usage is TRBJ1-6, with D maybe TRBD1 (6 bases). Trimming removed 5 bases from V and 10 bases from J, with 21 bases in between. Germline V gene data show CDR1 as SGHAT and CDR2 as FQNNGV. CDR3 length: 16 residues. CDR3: CASSLSGGSGVSPLHF. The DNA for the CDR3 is TGTGCCAGCAGCCTGTCCGGGGGCTCGGGAGTCTCACCCCTCCACTTT.

Written as DNA, the CDR3 is TGTGCCAGCAGCTTAGAAGGTAGCATGAACACTGAAGCTTTCTTT. Translating it yields CASSLEGSMNTEAFF. V usage is TRBV7-2 and J usage is TRBJ1-1; D gene ambiguous. This CDR3 spans 15 amino acids. Trimming left V 1 base short and J 0 bases short, with 9 bases between. Germline values: CDR1 SGHTA, CDR2 FQGNSA. Using reference TRBV7-2 and TRBJ1-1 for the parts outside the CDR3, the full variable domain is GAGVSQSPSNKVTEKGKDVELRCDPISGHTALYWYRQSLGQGLEFLIYFQGNSAPDKSGLPSDRFSAERTGGSVSTLTIQRTQQEDSAVYLCASSLEGSMNTEAFFGQGTRLTVV.

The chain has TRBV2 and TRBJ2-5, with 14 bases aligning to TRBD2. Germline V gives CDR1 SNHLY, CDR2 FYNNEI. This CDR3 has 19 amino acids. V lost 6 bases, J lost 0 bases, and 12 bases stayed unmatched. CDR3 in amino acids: CASSRERTSGGMYQETQYF. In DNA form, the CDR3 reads TGTGCCAGCAGCCGGGAGCGGACTAGCGGGGGGATGTACCAAGAGACCCAGTACTTC.

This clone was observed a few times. CDR3 sequence: CASSLLFQSSGNTIYF. CDR3 in DNA: TGTGCCAGCAGCCTCCTCTTCCAATCCTCTGGAAACACCATATATTTT. The chain links TRBV14 to TRBJ1-3; D gene uncertain. CDR3 size: 16 residues. Germline V CDR1 and CDR2: SGHDN, FVKESK. Trimming shortened V by 4 bases and J by 0 bases, and 13 bases separated the two germline ends.

The CDR3 loop is CASSLVGGANTGELFF. The CDR3 region has the DNA TGTGCCAGCAGCTTAGTAGGGGGCGCGAACACCGGGGAGCTGTTTTTT. V is TRBV11-2 and J is TRBJ2-2; TRBD1 agrees at 7 bases. This CDR3 region has 16 residues. After removal of 1 base from V and 0 bases from J, the junction contained 2 bases not matched to a gene. Germline assignment: CDR1 SGHAT and CDR2 FQNNGV.

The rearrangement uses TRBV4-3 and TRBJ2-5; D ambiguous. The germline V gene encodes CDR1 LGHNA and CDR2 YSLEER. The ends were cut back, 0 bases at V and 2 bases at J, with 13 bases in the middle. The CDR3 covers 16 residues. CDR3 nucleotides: TGCGCCAGCAGCCAAGAAAGGCCCGATCAGCAAGAGACCCAGTACTTC. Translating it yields CASSQERPDQQETQYF.

CDR3 sequence: CSVIRGSNTEAFF. The CDR3 nucleotides are TGCAGCGTTATCAGGGGGTCGAACACTGAAGCTTTCTTT. The chain is built from TRBV29-1 and TRBJ1-1; TRBD1 matches at 7 bases. Germline V CDR1 and CDR2: SQVTM, ANQGSEA. The CDR3 extends over 13 amino acids. The ends lost 5 bases at V and 1 base at J; junction bases unmatched: 4.